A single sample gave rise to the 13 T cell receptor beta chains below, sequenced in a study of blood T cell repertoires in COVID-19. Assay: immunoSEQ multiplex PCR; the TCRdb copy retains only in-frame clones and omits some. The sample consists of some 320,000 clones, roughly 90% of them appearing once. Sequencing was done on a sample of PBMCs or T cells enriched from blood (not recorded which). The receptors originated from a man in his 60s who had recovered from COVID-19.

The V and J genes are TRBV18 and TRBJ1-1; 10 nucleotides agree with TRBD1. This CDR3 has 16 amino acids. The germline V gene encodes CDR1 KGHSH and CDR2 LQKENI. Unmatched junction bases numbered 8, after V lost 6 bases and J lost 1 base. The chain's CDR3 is CASSQDRGRGNTEAFF. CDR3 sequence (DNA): TGTGCCAGCTCCCAAGACAGGGGGCGGGGGAACACTGAAGCTTTCTTT.

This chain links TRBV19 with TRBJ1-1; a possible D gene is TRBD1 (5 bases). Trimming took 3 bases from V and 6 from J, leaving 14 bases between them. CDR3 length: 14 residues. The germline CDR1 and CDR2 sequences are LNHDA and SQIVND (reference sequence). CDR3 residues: CASSMGRGFAEAFF. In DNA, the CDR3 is TGTGCCAGTAGTATGGGGAGGGGCTTCGCTGAAGCTTTCTTT. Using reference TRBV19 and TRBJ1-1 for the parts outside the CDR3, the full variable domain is DGGITQSPKYLFRKEGQNVTLSCEQNLNHDAMYWYRQDPGQGLRLIYYSQIVNDFQKGDIAEGYSVSREKKESFPLTVTSAQKNPTAFYLCASSMGRGFAEAFFGQGTRLTVV.

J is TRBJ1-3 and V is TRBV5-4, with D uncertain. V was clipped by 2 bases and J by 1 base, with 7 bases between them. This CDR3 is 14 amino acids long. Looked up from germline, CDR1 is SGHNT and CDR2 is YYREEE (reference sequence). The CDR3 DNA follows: TGTGCCAGCAGCTTAGGAGGATCTGGAAACACCATATATTTT. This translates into CASSLGGSGNTIYF.

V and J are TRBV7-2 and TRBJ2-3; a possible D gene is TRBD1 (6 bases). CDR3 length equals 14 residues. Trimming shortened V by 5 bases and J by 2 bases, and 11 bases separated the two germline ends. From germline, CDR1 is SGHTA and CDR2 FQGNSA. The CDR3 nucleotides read TGTGCCAGCAGCCCCGGGACATACACAGATACGCAGTATTTT. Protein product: CASSPGTYTDTQYF.

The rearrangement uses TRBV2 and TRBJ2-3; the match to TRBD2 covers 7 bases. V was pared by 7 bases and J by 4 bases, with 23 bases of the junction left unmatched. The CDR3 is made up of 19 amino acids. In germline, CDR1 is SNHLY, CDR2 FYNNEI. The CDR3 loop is CASTRDYLVGGRGADTQYF. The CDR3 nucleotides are TGTGCCAGCACCCGGGACTACCTAGTCGGTGGACGAGGGGCAGATACGCAGTATTTT.

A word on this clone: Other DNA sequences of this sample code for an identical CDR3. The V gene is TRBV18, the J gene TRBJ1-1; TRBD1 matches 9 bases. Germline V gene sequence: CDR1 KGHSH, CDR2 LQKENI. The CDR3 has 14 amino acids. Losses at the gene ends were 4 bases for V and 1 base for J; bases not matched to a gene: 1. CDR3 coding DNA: TGTGCCAGCTCACGACAGGGGGGGAACACTGAAGCTTTCTTT. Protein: CASSRQGGNTEAFF. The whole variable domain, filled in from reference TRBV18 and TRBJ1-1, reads NAGVMQNPRHLVRRRGQEARLRCSPMKGHSHVYWYRQLPEEGLKFMVYLQKENIIDESGMPKERFSAEFPKEGPSILRIQQVVRGDSAAYFCASSRQGGNTEAFFGQGTRLTVV.

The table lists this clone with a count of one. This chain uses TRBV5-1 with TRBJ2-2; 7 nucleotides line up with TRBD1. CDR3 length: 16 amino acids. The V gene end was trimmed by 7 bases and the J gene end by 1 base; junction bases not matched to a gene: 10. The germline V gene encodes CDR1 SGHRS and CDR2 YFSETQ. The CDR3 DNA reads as TGCGCCAGCTCACGGGAAAGGACAGGGAACACCGGGGAGCTGTTTTTT. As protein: CASSRERTGNTGELFF.

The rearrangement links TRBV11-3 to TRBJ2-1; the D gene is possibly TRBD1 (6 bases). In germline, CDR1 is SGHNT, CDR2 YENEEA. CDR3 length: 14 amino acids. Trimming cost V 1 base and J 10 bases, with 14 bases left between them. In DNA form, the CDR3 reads TGTGCCAGCAGCTTAGGGGGACAAGTCCGGGAGCAGTTCTTC. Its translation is CASSLGGQVREQFF.

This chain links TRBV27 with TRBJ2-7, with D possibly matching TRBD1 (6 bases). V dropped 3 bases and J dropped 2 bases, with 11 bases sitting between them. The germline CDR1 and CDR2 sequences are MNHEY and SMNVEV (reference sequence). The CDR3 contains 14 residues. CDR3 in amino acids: CASSLTGIAYEQYF. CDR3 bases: TGTGCCAGCAGTTTGACAGGTATAGCCTACGAGCAGTACTTC.

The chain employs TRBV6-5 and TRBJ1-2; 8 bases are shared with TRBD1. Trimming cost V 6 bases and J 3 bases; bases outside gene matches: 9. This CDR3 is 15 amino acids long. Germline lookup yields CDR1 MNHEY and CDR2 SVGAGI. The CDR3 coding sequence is TGTGCCAGCAGACCCTCCCAGGGGGCGGACTATGGCTACACCTTC. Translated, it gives CASRPSQGADYGYTF.

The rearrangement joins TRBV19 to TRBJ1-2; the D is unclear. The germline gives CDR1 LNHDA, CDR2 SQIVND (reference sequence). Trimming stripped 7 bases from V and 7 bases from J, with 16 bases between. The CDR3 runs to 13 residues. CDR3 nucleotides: TGTGCCAGTACCCCTCCCGGGTCCGGTGGCTACACCTTC. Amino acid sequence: CASTPPGSGGYTF.

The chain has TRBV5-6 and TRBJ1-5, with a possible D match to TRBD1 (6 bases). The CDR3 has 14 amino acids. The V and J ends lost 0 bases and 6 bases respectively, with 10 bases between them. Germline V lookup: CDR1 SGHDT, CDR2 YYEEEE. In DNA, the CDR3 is TGTGCCAGCAGCTTGGCAGGGGTAGGTCAGCCCCAGCATTTT. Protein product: CASSLAGVGQPQHF.

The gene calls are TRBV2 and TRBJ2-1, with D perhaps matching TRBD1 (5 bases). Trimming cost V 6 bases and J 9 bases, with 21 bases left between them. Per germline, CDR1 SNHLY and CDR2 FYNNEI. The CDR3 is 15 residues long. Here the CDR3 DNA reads TGTGCCAGCAGCGAAAGGGGCGGACAAGGCAGTGAGCAGTTCTTC. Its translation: CASSERGGQGSEQFF. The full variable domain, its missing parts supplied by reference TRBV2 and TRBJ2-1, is EPEVTQTPSHQVTQMGQEVILRCVPISNHLYFYWYRQILGQKVEFLVSFYNNEISEKSEIFDDQFSVERPDGSNFTLKIRSTKLEDSAMYFCASSERGGQGSEQFFGPGTRLTVL.